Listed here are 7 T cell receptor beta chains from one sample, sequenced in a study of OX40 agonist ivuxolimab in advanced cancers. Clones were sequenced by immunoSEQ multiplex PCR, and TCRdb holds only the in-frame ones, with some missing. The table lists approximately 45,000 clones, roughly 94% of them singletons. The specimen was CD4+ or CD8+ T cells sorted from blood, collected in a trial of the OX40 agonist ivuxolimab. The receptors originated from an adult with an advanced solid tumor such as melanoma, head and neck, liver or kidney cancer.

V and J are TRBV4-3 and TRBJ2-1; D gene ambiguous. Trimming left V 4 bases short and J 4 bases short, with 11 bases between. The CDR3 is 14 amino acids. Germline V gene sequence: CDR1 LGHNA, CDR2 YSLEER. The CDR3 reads CASSPTIGYNEQFF. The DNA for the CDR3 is TGCGCCAGCAGCCCGACGATAGGGTACAATGAGCAGTTCTTC.

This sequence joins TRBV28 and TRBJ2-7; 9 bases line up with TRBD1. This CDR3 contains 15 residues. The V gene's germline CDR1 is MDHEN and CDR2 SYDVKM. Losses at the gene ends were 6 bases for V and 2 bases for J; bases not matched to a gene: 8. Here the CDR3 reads CASSSTGGLAYEQYF. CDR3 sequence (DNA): TGTGCCAGCAGCTCGACAGGGGGACTTGCCTACGAGCAGTACTTC.

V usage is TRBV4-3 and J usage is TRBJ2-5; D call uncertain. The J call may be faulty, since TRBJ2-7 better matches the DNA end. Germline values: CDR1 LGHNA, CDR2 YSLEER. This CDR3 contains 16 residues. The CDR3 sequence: CASSQSMPSVFYEQYF. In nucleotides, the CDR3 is TGCGCCAGCAGCCAATCGATGCCGTCGGTCTTCTACGAGCAGTACTTC.

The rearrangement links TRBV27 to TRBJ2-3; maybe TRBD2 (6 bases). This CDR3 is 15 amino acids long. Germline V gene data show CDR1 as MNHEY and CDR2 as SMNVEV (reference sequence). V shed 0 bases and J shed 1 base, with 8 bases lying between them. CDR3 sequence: CASSLSASGTDTQYF. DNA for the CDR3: TGTGCCAGCAGTTTATCGGCTAGCGGCACAGATACGCAGTATTTT.

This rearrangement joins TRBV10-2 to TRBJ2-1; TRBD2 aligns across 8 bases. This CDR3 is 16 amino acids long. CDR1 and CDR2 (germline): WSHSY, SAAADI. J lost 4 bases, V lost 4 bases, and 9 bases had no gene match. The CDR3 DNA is TGCGCCAGCAGTGCCAAACTAGCGGCGGTATACAATGAGCAGTTCTTC. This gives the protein CASSAKLAAVYNEQFF.

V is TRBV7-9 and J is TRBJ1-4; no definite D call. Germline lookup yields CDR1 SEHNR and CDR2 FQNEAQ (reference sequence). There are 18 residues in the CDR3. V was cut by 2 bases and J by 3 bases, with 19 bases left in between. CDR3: CASSLTPFNEVPNEKLFF. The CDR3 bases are TGTGCCAGCAGCTTAACCCCCTTCAATGAGGTCCCTAATGAAAAACTGTTTTTT.

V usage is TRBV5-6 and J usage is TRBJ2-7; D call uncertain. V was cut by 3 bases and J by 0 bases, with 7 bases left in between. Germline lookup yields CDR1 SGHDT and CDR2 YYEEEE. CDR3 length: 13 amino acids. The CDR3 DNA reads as TGTGCCAGCAGCTGGTCCTCCTCCTACGAGCAGTACTTC. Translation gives CASSWSSSYEQYF.